This TCR beta chain comes out of a study of human T cells and chemical hapten exposure. In its sample, this clonotype was seen a few times. A single record per CDR3 protein comes from TCRdb applying MiXCR to the RACE reads. Of tens of thousands of distinct CDR3 sequences listed, 7.5% to 9.5% were seen once; the top ten hold about 3.5%. The CDR3 runs to 14 residues. The V gene lost 6 bases and the J gene lost 0 bases, with 9 bases spanning the gap. Regarding time point: patch test 2, 6 weeks after DPC sensitization. The treatment: therapeutic diphenylcyclopropenone sensitization with weekly scalp DPC. The chain carries TRBV12-3 or TRBV12-4 and TRBJ2-4; D gene uncertain. The clonotype originates from a woman aged 45-65 years with alopecia areata. Some clones in this sample may be carry-over from other donors' samples. The sequenced sample was whole blood, obtained in connection with sensitization to the hapten diphenylcyclopropenone (DPC). As DNA, the CDR3 is TGTGCCAGCAGATCAGAGCTAGCCAAAAACATTCAGTACTTC. Protein product: CASRSELAKNIQYF.